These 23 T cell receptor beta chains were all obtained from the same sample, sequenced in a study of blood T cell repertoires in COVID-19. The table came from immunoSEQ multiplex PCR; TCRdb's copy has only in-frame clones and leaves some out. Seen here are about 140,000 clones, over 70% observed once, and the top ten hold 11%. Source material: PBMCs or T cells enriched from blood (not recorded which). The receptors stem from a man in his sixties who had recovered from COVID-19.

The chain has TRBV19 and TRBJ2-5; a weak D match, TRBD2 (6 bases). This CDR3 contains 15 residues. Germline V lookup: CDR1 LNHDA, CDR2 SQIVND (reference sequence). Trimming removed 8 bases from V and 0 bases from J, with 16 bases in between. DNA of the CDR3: TGTGCCAGTGGTGGGAGGCGAACGTACCAAGAGACCCAGTACTTC. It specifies CASGGRRTYQETQYF.

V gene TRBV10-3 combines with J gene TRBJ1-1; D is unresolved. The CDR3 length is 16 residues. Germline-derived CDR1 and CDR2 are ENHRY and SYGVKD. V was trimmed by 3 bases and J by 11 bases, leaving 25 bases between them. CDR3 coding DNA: TGTGCCATCAGTGATTCCTCCAGGACTGGTCGGGTTGGGGCTTTCTTT. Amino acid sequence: CAISDSSRTGRVGAFF.

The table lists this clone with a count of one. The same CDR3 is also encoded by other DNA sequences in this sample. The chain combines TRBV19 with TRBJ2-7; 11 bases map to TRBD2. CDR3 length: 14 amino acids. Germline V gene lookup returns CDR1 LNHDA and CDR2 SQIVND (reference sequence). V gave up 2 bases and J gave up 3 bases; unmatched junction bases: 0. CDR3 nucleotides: TGTGCCAGTAGTATACTAGCGGGAGGCTACGAGCAGTACTTC. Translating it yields CASSILAGGYEQYF.

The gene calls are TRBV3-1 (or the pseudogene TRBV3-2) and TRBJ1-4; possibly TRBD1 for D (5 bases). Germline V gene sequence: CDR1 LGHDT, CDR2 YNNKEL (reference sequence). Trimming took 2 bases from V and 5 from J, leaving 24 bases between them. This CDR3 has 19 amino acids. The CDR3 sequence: CASSQTIRTTADPNEKLFF. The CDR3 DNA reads TGTGCCAGCAGCCAAACGATTCGGACAACCGCAGACCCGAATGAAAAACTGTTTTTT.

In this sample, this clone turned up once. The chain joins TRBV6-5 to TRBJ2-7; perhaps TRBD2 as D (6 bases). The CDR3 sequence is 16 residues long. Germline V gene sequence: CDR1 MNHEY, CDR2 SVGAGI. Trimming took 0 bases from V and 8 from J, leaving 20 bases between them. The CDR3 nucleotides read TGTGCCAGCAGTTACTCTCAAAGGAGCGGGTTGGATAAGCAGTACTTC. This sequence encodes CASSYSQRSGLDKQYF.

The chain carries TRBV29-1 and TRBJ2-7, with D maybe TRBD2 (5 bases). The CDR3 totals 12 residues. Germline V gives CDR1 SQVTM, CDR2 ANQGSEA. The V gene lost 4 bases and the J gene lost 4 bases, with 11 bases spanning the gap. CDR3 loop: CSVGGWGYEQYF. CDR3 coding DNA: TGCAGCGTTGGAGGGTGGGGATACGAGCAGTACTTC.

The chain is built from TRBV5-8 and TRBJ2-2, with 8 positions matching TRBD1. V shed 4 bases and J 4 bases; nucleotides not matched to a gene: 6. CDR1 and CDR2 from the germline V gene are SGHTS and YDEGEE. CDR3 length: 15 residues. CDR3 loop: CASSKDRVGTGELFF. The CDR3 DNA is TGTGCCAGCAGCAAGGACAGGGTCGGCACCGGGGAGCTGTTTTTT.

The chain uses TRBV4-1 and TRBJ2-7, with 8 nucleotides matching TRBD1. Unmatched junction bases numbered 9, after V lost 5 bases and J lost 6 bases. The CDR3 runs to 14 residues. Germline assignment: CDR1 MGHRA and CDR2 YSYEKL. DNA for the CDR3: TGCGCCAGCAGCTTAGGACAGGGCCTGGGCGAGCAGTACTTC. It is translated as CASSLGQGLGEQYF.

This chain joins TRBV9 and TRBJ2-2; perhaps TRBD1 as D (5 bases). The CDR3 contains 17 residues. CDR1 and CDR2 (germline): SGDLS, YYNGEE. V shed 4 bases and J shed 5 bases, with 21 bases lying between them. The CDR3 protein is CASSSKDGRVVTGELFF. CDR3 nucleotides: TGTGCCAGCAGCTCAAAAGACGGCAGGGTAGTTACCGGGGAGCTGTTTTTT.

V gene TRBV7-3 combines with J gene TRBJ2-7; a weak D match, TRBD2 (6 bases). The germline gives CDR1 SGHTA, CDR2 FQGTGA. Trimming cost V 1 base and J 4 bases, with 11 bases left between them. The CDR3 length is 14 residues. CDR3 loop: CASSLSGGSYEQYF. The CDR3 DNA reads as TGTGCCAGCAGCTTAAGTGGGGGGAGTTACGAGCAGTACTTC.

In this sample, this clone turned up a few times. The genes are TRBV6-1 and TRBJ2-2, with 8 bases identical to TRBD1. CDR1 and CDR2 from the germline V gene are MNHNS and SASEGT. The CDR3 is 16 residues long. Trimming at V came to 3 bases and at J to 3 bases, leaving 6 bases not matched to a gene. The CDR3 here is CASSDPGQVYTGELFF. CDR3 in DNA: TGTGCCAGCAGTGACCCGGGACAGGTTTACACCGGGGAGCTGTTTTTT.

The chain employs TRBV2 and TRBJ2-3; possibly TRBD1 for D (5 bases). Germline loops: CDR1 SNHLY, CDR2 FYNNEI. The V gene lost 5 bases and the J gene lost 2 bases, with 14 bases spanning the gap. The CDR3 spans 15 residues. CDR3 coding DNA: TGTGCCAGCAGTCGACTGCAGACAGACACAGATACGCAGTATTTT. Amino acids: CASSRLQTDTDTQYF.

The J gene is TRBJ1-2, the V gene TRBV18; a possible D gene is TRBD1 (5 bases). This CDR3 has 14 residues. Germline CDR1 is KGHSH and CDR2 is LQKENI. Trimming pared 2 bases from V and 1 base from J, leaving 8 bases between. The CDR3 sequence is CASSPDSINYGYTF. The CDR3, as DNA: TGTGCCAGCTCACCAGACAGTATTAACTATGGCTACACCTTC.

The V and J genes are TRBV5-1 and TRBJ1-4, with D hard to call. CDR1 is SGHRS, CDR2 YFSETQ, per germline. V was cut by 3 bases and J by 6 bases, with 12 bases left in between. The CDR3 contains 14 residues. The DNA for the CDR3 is TGCGCCAGCAGCTCGTTCTCCGCGGATGAAAAACTGTTTTTT. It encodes CASSSFSADEKLFF.

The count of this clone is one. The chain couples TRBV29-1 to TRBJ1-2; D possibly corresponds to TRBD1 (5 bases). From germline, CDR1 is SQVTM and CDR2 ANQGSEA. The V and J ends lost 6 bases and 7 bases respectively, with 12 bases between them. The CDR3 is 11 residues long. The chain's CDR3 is CSVGGDRGYTF. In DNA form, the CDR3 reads TGCAGCGTGGGAGGGGATCGTGGCTACACCTTC.

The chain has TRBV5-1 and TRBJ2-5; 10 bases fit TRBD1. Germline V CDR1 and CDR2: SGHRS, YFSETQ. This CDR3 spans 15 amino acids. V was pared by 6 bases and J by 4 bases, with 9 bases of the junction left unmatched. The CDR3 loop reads CASNGQGVSRETQYF. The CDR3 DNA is TGCGCCAGCAACGGACAGGGGGTCTCAAGAGAGACCCAGTACTTC.

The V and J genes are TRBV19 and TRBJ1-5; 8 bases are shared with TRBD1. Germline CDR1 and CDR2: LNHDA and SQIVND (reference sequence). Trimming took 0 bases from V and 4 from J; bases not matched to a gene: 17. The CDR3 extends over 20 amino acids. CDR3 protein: CASSIDSGRWQGARNQPQHF. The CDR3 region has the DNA TGTGCCAGTAGTATAGATTCCGGTCGGTGGCAGGGGGCGCGGAATCAGCCCCAGCATTTT.

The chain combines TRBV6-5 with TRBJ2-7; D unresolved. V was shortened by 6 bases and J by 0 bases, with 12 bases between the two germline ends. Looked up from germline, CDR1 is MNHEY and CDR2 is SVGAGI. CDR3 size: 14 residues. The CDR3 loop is CASSPVSSSYEQYF. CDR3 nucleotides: TGTGCCAGCAGCCCCGTGTCGAGCTCCTACGAGCAGTACTTC.

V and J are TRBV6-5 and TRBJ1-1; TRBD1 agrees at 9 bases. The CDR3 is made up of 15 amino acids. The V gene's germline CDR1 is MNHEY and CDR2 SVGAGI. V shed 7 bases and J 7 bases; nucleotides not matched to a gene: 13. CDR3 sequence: CASTTGTGSLLEAFF. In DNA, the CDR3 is TGTGCCAGCACGACCGGGACAGGGTCCCTTCTTGAAGCTTTCTTT.

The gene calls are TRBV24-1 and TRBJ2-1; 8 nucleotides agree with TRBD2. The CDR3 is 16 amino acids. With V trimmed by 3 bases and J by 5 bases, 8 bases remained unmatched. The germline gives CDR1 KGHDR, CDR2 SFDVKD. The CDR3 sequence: CATSDTRTSPHNEQFF. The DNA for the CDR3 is TGTGCCACCAGTGATACCCGGACTAGCCCCCACAATGAGCAGTTCTTC.

The DNA for the CDR3 is TGTGCCACCAGTGACCCGGGGACTGAAGCTTTCTTT. It codes for CATSDPGTEAFF. V usage is TRBV24-1 and J usage is TRBJ1-1; D is unresolved. The CDR3 is made up of 12 amino acids. The V end was cut by 4 bases, the J end by 5 bases, with 7 bases between. The germline CDR1 and CDR2 sequences are KGHDR and SFDVKD.

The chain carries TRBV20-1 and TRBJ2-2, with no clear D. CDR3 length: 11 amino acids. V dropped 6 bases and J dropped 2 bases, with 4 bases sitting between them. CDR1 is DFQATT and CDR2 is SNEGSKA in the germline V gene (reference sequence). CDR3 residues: CSATNTGELFF. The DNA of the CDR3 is TGCAGTGCAACAAACACCGGGGAGCTGTTTTTT.

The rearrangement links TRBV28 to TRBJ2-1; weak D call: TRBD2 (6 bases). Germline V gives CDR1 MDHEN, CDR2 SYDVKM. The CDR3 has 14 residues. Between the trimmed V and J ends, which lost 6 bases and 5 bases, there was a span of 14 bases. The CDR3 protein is CASRSPLADNEQFF. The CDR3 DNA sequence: TGTGCCAGCAGGTCCCCCTTAGCGGACAATGAGCAGTTCTTC. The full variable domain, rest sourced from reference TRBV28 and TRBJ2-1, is DVKVTQSSRYLVKRTGEKVFLECVQDMDHENMFWYRQDPGLGLRLIYFSYDVKMKEKGDIPEGYSVSREKKERFSLILESASTNQTSMYLCASRSPLADNEQFFGPGTRLTVL.